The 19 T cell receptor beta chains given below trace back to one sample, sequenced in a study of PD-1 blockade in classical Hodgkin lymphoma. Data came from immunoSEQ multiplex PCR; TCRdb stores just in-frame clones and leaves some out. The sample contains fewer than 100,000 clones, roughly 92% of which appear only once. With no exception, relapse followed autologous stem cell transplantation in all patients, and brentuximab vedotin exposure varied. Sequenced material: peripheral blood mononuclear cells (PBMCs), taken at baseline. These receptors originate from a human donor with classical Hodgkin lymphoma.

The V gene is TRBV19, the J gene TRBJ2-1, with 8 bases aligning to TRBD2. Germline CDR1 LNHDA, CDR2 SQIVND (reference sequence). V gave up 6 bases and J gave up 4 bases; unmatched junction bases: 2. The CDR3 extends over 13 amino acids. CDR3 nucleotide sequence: TGTGCCAGTAGGGGACTAGGGTACAATGAGCAGTTCTTC. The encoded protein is CASRGLGYNEQFF. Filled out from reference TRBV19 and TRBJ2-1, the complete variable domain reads DGGITQSPKYLFRKEGQNVTLSCEQNLNHDAMYWYRQDPGQGLRLIYYSQIVNDFQKGDIAEGYSVSREKKESFPLTVTSAQKNPTAFYLCASRGLGYNEQFFGPGTRLTVL.

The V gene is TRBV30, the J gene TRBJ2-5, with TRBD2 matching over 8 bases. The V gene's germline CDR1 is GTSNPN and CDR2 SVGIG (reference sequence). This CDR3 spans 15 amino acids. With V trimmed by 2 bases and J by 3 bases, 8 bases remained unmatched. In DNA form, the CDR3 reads TGTGCCTGGAGTCCCGCTGAACTAGCGGAAGAGACCCAGTACTTC. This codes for CAWSPAELAEETQYF. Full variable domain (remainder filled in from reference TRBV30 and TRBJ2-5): SQTIHQWPATLVQPVGSPLSLECTVEGTSNPNLYWYRQAAGRGLQLLFYSVGIGQISSEVPQNLSASRPQDRQFILSSKKLLLSDSGFYLCAWSPAELAEETQYFGPGTRLLVL.

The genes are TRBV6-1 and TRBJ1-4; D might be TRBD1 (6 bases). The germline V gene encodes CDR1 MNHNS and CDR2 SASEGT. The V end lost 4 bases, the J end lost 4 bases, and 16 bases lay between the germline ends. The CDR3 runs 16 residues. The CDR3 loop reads CASSGRNRAINEKLFF. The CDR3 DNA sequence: TGTGCCAGCAGTGGACGAAACAGGGCGATTAATGAAAAACTGTTTTTT.

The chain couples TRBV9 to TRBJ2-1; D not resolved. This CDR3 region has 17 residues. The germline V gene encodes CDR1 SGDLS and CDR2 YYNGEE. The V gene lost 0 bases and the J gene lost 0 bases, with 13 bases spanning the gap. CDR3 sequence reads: CASSVGGGSSSYNEQFF. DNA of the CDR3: TGTGCCAGCAGCGTAGGTGGTGGTAGTAGCTCCTACAATGAGCAGTTCTTC.

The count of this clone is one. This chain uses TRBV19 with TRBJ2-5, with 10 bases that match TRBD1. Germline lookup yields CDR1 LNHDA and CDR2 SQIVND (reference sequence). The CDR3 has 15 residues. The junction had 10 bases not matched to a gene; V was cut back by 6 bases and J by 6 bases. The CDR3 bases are TGTGCCAGTAGCCTGGGGGGACAGGGGTTTCAGACCCAGTACTTC. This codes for CASSLGGQGFQTQYF.

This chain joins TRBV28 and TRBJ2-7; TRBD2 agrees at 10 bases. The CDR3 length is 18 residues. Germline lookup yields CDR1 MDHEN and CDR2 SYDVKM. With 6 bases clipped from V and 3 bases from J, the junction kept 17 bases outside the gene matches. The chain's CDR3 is CASRPQTREASGSYEQYF. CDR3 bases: TGTGCCAGCAGACCTCAGACCCGAGAGGCTAGCGGGAGCTACGAGCAGTACTTC.

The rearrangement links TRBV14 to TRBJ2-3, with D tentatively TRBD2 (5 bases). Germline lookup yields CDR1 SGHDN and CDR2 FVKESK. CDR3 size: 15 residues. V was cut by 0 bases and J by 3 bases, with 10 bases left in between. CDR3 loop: CASSQDLSGTDTQYF. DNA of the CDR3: TGTGCCAGCAGCCAAGATCTTTCGGGGACAGATACGCAGTATTTT.

Written as DNA, the CDR3 is TGTGCCAGCAGCCAAGATATCACCCTTACGGGAGGGCCGGATCAAGAGACCCAGTACTTC. It translates to CASSQDITLTGGPDQETQYF. This sequence joins TRBV4-2 and TRBJ2-5; 8 nucleotides align to TRBD2. This CDR3 contains 20 residues. The V and J ends lost 0 bases and 2 bases, in that order; junction bases with no gene match: 17. Per the germline V gene, CDR1 is LGHNA and CDR2 is YNFKEQ.

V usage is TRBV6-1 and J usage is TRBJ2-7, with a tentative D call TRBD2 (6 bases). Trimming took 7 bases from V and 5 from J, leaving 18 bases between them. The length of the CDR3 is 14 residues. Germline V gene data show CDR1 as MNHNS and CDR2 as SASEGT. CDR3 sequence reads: CASNKGGVRDEQYF. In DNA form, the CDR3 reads TGTGCCAGCAATAAAGGCGGGGTAAGGGACGAGCAGTACTTC.

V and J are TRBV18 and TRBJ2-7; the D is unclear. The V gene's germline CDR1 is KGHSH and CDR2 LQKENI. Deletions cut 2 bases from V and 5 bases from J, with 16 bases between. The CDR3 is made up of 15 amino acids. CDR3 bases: TGTGCCAGCTCACCAGTTTCCGTTCTCTTAGACGAGCAGTACTTC. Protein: CASSPVSVLLDEQYF.

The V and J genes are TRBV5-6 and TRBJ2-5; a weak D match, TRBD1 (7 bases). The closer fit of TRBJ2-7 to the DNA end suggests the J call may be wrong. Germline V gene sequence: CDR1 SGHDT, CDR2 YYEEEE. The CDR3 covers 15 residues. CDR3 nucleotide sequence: TGTGCCAGCAGCTTGGACAGGGGAGGTCCCTACGAGCAGTACTTC. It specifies CASSLDRGGPYEQYF.

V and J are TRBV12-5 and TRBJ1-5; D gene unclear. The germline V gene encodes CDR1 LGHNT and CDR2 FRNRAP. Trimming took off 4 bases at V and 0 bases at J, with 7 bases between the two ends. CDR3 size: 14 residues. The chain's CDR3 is CASGSEGSNQPQHF. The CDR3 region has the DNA TGTGCTAGTGGTTCCGAGGGTAGCAATCAGCCCCAGCATTTT.

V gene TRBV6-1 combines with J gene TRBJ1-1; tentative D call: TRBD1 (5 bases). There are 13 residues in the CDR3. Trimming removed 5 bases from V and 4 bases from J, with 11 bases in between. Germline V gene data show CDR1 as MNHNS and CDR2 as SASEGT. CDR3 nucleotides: TGTGCCAGCAGTACCCGACAGAGCACTGAAGCTTTCTTT. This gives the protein CASSTRQSTEAFF.

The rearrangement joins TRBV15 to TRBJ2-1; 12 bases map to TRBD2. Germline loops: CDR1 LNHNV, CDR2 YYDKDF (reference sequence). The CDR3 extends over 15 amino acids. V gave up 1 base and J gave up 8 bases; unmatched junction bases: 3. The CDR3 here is CATSRGLAGAYEQFF. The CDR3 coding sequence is TGTGCCACCAGCAGAGGACTAGCGGGAGCCTATGAGCAGTTCTTC.

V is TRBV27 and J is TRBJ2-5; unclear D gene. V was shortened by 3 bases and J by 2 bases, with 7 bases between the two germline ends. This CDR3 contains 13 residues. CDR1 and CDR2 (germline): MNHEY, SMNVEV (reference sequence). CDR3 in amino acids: CASSLARQETQYF. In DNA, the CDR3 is TGTGCCAGCAGTTTGGCCAGACAAGAGACCCAGTACTTC.

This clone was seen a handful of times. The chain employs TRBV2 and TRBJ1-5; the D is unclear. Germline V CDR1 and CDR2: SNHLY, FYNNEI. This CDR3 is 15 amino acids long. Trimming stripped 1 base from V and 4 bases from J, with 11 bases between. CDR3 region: CASSEGVTSNQPQHF. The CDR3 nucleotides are TGTGCCAGCAGTGAAGGGGTGACAAGTAATCAGCCCCAGCATTTT.

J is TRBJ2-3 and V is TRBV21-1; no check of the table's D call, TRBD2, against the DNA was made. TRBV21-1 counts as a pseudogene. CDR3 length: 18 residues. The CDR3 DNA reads TGTGCCAGCAGCACCCTAACCAGGCGGGAGGGCCATTTGGATACGCAGTATTTT. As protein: CASSTLTRREGHLDTQYF.

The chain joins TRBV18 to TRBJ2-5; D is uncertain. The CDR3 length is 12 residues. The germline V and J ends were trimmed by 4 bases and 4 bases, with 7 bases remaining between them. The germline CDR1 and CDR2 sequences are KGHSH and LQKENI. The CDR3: CASSQLGETQYF. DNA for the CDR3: TGTGCCAGCTCACAACTGGGAGAGACCCAGTACTTC.

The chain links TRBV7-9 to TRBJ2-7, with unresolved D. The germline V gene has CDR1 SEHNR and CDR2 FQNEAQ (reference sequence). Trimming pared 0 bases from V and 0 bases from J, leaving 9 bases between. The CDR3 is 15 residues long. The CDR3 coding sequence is TGTGCCAGCAGCTTAGCGTCTTCGGGCTCCTACGAGCAGTACTTC. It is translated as CASSLASSGSYEQYF. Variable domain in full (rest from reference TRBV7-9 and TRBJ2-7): DTGVSQNPRHKITKRGQNVTFRCDPISEHNRLYWYRQTLGQGPEFLTYFQNEAQLEKSRLLSDRFSAERPKGSFSTLEIQRTEQGDSAMYLCASSLASSGSYEQYFGPGTRLTVT.